This T cell receptor beta chain originates from a study of cytomegalovirus exposure and HLA in healthy donors. V lost 1 base and J 6 bases, leaving 12 bases between the germline ends. The CDR3 has 14 amino acids. CDR1 and CDR2 from the germline V gene are SEHNR and FQNEAQ (reference sequence). This clone appeared a single time. It was with 60 Vbeta and 13 Jbeta primers that the PCR ran. Assay: immunoSEQ multiplex PCR; the TCRdb copy retains only in-frame clones and omits some. The sample holds 150,000 or so clones, roughly three quarters seen once. The sequenced sample consisted of PBMCs. This TCR derives from a male donor in good health and CMV-seronegative. This chain uses TRBV7-9 with TRBJ1-2, with D possibly TRBD1 on 6 matching bases. In nucleotides, the CDR3 is TGTGCCAGCAGCTTAGGCTCAGGGGTGGATGGCTACACCTTC. It is translated as CASSLGSGVDGYTF.